The TCR beta chain described here comes from a study of shared clonotypes between healthy human individuals. Study-wide points: Generally, naive subsets (rather than memory subsets) showed larger estimated richness. Of the naive CD4 clonotypes, roughly 5.5% were shared across several donors. The genetic and exposure-history diversity represented was limited by few donors.

There are a few counts of this clone. Its specificity is not known. The authors ran the assay at deep level. The table came from immunoSEQ multiplex PCR; TCRdb's copy has only in-frame clones and leaves some out. Of over a million clones in the sample, roughly 74% were seen once. CDR1 and CDR2 from the germline V gene are MNHNS and SASEGT. V shed 4 bases and J shed 3 bases, with 9 bases lying between them. The CDR3 sequence is 14 residues long. V and J are TRBV6-1 and TRBJ2-2; tentatively, D is TRBD2 (5 bases). This TCR derives from a young man in good health. Some clones in this sample may be carry-over from other donors' samples. The sequencing input was memory CD4+ T cells from PBMCs. Subset of the sample: CD45RA-negative fraction. CDR3 amino acids: CASSGRDYTGELFF. CDR3 DNA: TGTGCCAGCAGTGGCCGGGATTACACCGGGGAGCTGTTTTTT.